This T cell receptor (beta chain) originates from a study of identical twins. MiXCR, applied by TCRdb to the 5' RACE reads, yields one record per CDR3 protein. This repertoire shows roughly 540,000 distinct CDR3 sequences, 20% to 25% found once; its top ten account for roughly 0.91%. Study-wide results and limits: Interpretation of the results relied on cross-sectional statistical analysis and not on following the same donors. Fewer insertions characterized abundant cord blood beta clonotypes, whereas memory repertoires showed none.

About this clonotype: Its antigen is still unknown.

Germline V gene sequence: CDR1 MNHEY, CDR2 SMNVEV (reference sequence). The ends were cut back, 9 bases at V and 4 bases at J, with 22 bases in the middle. The length of the CDR3 is 15 residues. Another study also made use of these data, one on T cells expressing NK-cell markers. As reported in that work: It was sorted CD3+CD56+NKG2C+, CD3+CD56+NKG2C- and CD3+CD56-NKG2C+ T cells that supplied the TCR beta repertoires. The sequencing cohort of eight donors included seven HCMV-seropositive individuals and one seronegative individual.

The specimen sequenced was CD4+ T cells sorted from blood. V gene TRBV27 combines with J gene TRBJ2-7, with D possibly matching TRBD1 (7 bases). The clonotype originates from a woman in her late teens or twenties in good health. CDR3 nucleotides: TGTGCCAGTTCTGACGGGCAGGGGGGTTATTACGAGCAGTACTTC. Its protein is CASSDGQGGYYEQYF.